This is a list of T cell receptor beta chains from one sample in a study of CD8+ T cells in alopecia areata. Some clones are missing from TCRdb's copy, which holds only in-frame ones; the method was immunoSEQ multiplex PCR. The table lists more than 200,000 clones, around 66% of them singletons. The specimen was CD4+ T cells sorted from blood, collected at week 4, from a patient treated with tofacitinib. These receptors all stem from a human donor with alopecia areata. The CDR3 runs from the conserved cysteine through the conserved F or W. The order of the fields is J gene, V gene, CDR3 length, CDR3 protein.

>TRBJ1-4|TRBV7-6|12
CASSGGSEKLFF
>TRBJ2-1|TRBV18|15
CASSPDREIYNEQFF
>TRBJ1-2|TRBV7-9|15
CASSSEMGRWYGYTF
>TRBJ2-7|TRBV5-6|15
CASSLGLVPAYEQYF
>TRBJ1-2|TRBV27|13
CASSQQPRGGYTF
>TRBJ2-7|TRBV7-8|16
CASSLNRDRGTGEQYF
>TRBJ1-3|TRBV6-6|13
CASSYSVGNTIYF
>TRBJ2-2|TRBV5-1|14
CASSLQGDTGELFF
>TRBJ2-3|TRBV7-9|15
CASSLEWAGTDTQYF
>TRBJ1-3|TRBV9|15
CASSVGGGSGNTIYF
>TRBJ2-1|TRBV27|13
CATRRQGVDEQFF
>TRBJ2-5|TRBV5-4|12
CASNSGQETQYF